A selection of T cell receptor beta chains follows, all from one sample in a study of blood T cell repertoires in COVID-19. The table came from immunoSEQ multiplex PCR; TCRdb's copy has only in-frame clones and leaves some out. The sample lists approximately 140,000 clones; roughly 90% were seen once. Sequencing input: peripheral blood. These receptors all stem from a man in his 70s with active COVID-19. Both conserved end residues are trimmed from each CDR3.

>TRBV18|TRBJ2-7
ASSPGTDYEQY
>TRBV7-2|TRBJ1-2
ASSLYGLYGYT
>TRBV30|TRBJ2-7
AWTPGTLSSYEQY
>TRBV28|TRBJ2-3
ASSSARGGTDTQY
>TRBV19|TRBJ1-2
ASSITQGAVGYT
>TRBV6-5|TRBJ2-5
ASTLKGGQLY
>TRBV7-8|TRBJ2-3
ASSQPRLAGGPSTDTQY
>TRBV6-6|TRBJ2-5
ASSLGLLETQY
>TRBV6-5|TRBJ2-1
ASRRGQGIDEQF
>TRBV27|TRBJ2-7
ASSTLPGATYEQY